The clone carrying this T cell receptor beta chain was recorded a few times. What it recognizes is unknown. Constant-segment primers served in 5'RACE that generated TCR alpha and TCR beta cDNA libraries bearing sample barcodes and UMIs. MiXCR, applied by TCRdb to the 5' RACE reads, yields one record per CDR3 protein. Of tens of thousands of distinct CDR3 sequences in the sample, around 25% are singletons; the top ten hold roughly 39%. This sample was included in a study of T-cell memory formation after mild COVID-19. Study-wide findings and caveats: Clones that got smaller from day 15 to 85 had even CD4/CD8, while clones growing later tipped toward CD4+.

V lost 3 bases and J lost 2, with 14 bases in between. This CDR3 contains 15 residues. Per germline, CDR1 DFQATT and CDR2 SNEGSKA (reference sequence). This receptor was obtained from a man between 18 and 35 years old who had mild COVID-19 (a few samples of this study predate the infection). Cell type and time point are not known. The J gene is TRBJ1-5, the V gene TRBV20-1; D unclear. The sequencing sample was made of PBMCs or a T cell subset sorted from them (not recorded which). The CDR3 loop is CSASSREYGNQPQHF. The CDR3, as DNA: TGCAGTGCTAGTTCGAGAGAGTACGGCAATCAGCCCCAGCATTTT.